This T cell receptor (beta chain) was identified in a study of T cell responses to AZD1222 COVID-19 vaccine. Whole-study findings and limits: Donors, mostly white British, included more females; clonal diversity was possibly underestimated.

Worth noting for this clone: The antigen remains undetermined.

The table came from immunoSEQ multiplex PCR; TCRdb's copy has only in-frame clones and leaves some out. The sample holds about 150,000 clones; about 90% are singletons and the top ten take around 5.2%. This TCR was sampled from an adult in good health. The source was peripheral blood, collected on day 0 of AZD1222 vaccination.

The chain's CDR3 is CASSQVPFLGDYTF. The CDR3, as DNA: TGCGCCAGCAGCCAAGTTCCGTTTCTGGGGGACTACACCTTC. J is TRBJ1-2 and V is TRBV4-3, with a possible D match to TRBD1 (5 bases). CDR3 length equals 14 residues. Trimming shortened V by 1 base and J by 10 bases, and 16 bases separated the two germline ends. Germline V gene sequence: CDR1 LGHNA, CDR2 YSLEER.